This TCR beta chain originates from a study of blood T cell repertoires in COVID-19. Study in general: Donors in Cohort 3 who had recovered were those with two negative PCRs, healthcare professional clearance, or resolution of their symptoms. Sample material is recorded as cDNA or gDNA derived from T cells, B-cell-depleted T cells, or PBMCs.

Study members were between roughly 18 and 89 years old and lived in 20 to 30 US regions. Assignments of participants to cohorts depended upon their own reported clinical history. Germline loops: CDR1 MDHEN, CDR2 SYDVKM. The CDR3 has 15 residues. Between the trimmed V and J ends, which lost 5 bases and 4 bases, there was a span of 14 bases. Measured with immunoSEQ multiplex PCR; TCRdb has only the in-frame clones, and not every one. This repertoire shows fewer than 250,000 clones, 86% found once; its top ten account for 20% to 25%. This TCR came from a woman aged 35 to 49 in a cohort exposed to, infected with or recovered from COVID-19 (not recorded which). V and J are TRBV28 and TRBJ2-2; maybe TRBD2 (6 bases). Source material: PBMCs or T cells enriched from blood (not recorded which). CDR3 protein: CASSGRGLPTGELFF. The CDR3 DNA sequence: TGTGCCAGCAGTGGAAGGGGACTGCCCACCGGGGAGCTGTTTTTT.